This T cell receptor beta chain comes out of a study of T cells in Graves' hyperthyroidism and ophthalmopathy. Isolation of PBMCs was performed on about 9.9 ml fresh peripheral blood. A word on this clonotype: Its matching antigen is unknown.

TCR beta CDR3 sequences were amplified from RNA transcripts. Researchers ran a first-round RT-PCR on the TCR CDR3 using the HTBI primer set. MiXCR, run by TCRdb on the multiplex PCR reads, gives a single entry per CDR3 protein. This table holds around 350,000 distinct CDR3 sequences, roughly 15% found once. V was pared by 0 bases and J by 2 bases, with 4 bases of the junction left unmatched. The germline V gene has CDR1 GTSNPN and CDR2 SVGIG (reference sequence). This CDR3 spans 15 amino acids. Study findings and constraints: Clonotypes that were expanded in thyroid above 0.001 mostly appeared in blood too.

Source material: blood. The source is a woman aged 55-70 years with Graves' ophthalmopathy. The V call is TRBV30, the J call TRBJ2-5, with 9 bases aligning to TRBD1. CDR3 loop: CAWSVQGTGQETQYF. The CDR3, as DNA: TGTGCCTGGAGTGTACAGGGGACAGGGCAAGAGACCCAGTACTTC.